This TCR beta chain is drawn from a study of shared clonotypes between healthy human individuals (dated by TCRdb to the early 2020s). The study in broad terms: The cohort included a few men and a couple of women between 18 and 49 years of age. For each donor, CD4 naive and CD4 memory were each run on three plates, CD8 naive on two plates, and CD8 memory on one plate. To estimate repertoire size and how much clonotype sharing occurs between individuals, the study deeply sequenced the blood TCR repertoires of 5 or 6 healthy adults. To increase sequencing depth and limit assay-specific biases, different laboratories used diverse techniques to prepare libraries and sequence TCR repertoires. Between about 0.9 and 10 billion PBMCs per donor were obtained by leukapheresis. Study-level results and caveats: Compared with non-shared clonotypes, the clonotypes found in all four sorted-subset donors had higher generation probabilities. Because the study included a small number of donors, the genetic and exposure-history diversity represented was limited. Only blood was sampled, and tissue TCR repertoires likely differ from those in blood. Rarefaction of sorted-subset datasets indicated incomplete sequencing despite the large sequencing depth. Pairwise subsampling led to the expectation that sequencing depth would affect the degree of clonotype sharing among donors. When a few donors were compared, the shared fraction of clonotypes was about 5% for naive CD4, over 3% for naive CD8, roughly 2.5% for memory CD4, and roughly 0.4% for memory CD8. Estimated clonotype richness was generally larger for naive than for memory subsets.

In the case of this clone: Its antigen remains unidentified. There are no base qualities to consult, and no much larger clone falls within one base.

TCR CDR3 regions were amplified from genomic DNA by multiplex PCR using the deep immunoSEQ assay. Extracted genomic DNA from each cell subset was distributed evenly across all wells of several immunoSEQ 96-well plates, and each plate was treated as a replicate. Each replicate PCR for sorted subsets received about 180 ng genomic DNA, equal to about 30,000 T cell genomes. Purified libraries were measured with a Qubit 3.0 fluorometer, size-checked on a Bioanalyzer 2100, and measured again with the KAPA Library Quantification kit. Every immunoSEQ 96-well plate was sequenced on a dedicated single-read 150-cycle Illumina NextSeq 550 flow cell. As for the authors' bioinformatics: Because the immunoSEQ output held only junctional sequences and lacked quality scores, the filtering could not match the filtering applied to full-length reads. Sequences were annotated with PyIR, a Python wrapper for IgBLAST v1.9, and V/J genes and CDR3 were assigned using IMGT germline references. Reads with weak V/J assignments (E-value above 1e-6), missing CDR3, stop codons, out-of-frame junctions, or ambiguous translated residues were removed. V3J clonotypes were defined by identical inferred V gene, J gene, and CDR3 amino acid sequence. Percentage overlap between repertoires was computed as shared unique clonotypes divided by the size of the smaller repertoire. Repertoire richness was assessed with RTK rarefaction, the Chao1 estimator, and Recon v2.1 estimates of unobserved clonotypes. OLGA was used to compute generation probabilities for all TCRbeta clonotypes that the gDNA method yielded from a few donors. TCRdb took this table from immuneACCESS and kept in-frame rearrangements with V and J called. Such tables lack part of the clones; where checked against another copy, unresolved V genes explain under half of the gap, and the rest is unexplained. V and J calls and clone size are those listed in that table; D and trimming were worked out from the DNA. Recorded for this sample are 1 million to 1.2 million clones; 60% to 85% of them occurred a single time. The ten largest clones represent roughly 0.9% of the sample.

Donors were healthy HIV-negative adults with no recently reported acute infections or vaccinations. All donors were Caucasian adults living in Nashville, Tennessee, USA. CD4+ T cells were enriched by magnetic negative selection; naive cells were then positively selected on CD45RA, and the negative fraction formed the memory subset. Blood was obtained by leukapheresis, after which PBMCs were separated by Ficoll-Histopaque density gradient centrifugation and cryopreserved in liquid nitrogen vapor phase. Purity and quantity of every magnetically sorted T cell population were checked by analytical flow cytometry. Genomic DNA was isolated from each sorted fraction and quantified by UV absorbance on a Nanodrop 2000c. Reading from cysteine to phenylalanine, the CDR3 counts 15 amino acids. The CDR3 DNA has 45 bases and is translated from base 1. The germline V gene gives CDR1 as MDHEN and CDR2 as SYDVKM. V is pared back by 7 bases and J by 1 base, with 16 bases lying between the germline termini.

The sequence is built from TRBV28 and TRBJ2-5; TRBD2 is a weak D gene call, 6 bases matching. Sequencing was carried out using memory CD4+ T cells from PBMCs. What the cell subset or site label conveys for this sample: CD45RA-negative fraction. The TCR originated in a young man in good health. Some clones in this sample may be carry-over from other donors' samples. The sequenced DNA: TGTGCCAGCACCTCTTCGGGGCGGGGCCAAGAGACCCAGTACTTC. Its translation is CASTSSGRGQETQYF.